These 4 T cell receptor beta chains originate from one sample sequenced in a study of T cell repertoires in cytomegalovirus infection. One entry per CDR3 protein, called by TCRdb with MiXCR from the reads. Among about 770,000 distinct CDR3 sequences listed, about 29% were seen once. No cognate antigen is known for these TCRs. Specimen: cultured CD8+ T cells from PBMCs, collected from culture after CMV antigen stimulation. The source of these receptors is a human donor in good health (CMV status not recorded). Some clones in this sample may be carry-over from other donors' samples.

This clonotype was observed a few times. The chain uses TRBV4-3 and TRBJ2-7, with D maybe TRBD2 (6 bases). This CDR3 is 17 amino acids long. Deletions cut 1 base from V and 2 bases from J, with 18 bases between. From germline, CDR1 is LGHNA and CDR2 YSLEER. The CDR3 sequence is CASSQGGLARRPYEQYV. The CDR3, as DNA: TGCGCCAGCAGCCAAGGGGGACTGGCACGGCGGCCCTACGAGCAGTACGTC.

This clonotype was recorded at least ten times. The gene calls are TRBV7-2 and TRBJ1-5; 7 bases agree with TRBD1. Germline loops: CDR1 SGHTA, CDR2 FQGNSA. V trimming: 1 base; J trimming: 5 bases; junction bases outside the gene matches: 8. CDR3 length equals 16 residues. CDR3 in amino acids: CASSLGWRDSYQPQHF. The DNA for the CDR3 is TGTGCCAGCAGCTTAGGATGGCGGGACAGCTATCAGCCCCAGCATTTT. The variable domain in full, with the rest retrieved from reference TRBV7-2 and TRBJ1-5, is GAGVSQSPSNKVTEKGKDVELRCDPISGHTALYWYRQSLGQGLEFLIYFQGNSAPDKSGLPSDRFSAERTGGSVSTLTIQRTQQEDSAVYLCASSLGWRDSYQPQHFGDGTRLSIL.

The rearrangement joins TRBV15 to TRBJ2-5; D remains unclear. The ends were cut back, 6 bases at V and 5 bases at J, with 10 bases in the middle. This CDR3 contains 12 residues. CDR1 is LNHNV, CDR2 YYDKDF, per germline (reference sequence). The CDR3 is CATRAFRETQYF. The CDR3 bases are TGTGCCACCAGAGCCTTTCGGGAGACCCAGTACTTC.

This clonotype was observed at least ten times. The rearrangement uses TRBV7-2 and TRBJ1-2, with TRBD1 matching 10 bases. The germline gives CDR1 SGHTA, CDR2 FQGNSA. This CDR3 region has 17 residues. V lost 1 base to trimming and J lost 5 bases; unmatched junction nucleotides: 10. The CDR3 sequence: CASSLDAEGTGVYGYTF. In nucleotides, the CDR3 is TGTGCCAGCAGCTTAGACGCCGAGGGGACAGGGGTTTATGGCTACACCTTC. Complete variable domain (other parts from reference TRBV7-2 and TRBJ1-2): GAGVSQSPSNKVTEKGKDVELRCDPISGHTALYWYRQSLGQGLEFLIYFQGNSAPDKSGLPSDRFSAERTGGSVSTLTIQRTQQEDSAVYLCASSLDAEGTGVYGYTFGSGTRLTVV.